This TCR beta chain was retrieved from a study of early T cells in non-severe SARS-CoV-2 infection. As for the study in general: RNA in bulk from unsorted whole blood was sequenced, and chains were unpaired.

Individual cDNA molecules each received unique molecular identifiers attached to them. In TCRdb, the 5' RACE reads were re-called with MiXCR into one record per CDR3 protein. The sample consists of some 40,000 distinct CDR3 sequences, roughly 5.6% of them appearing once. This clonotype was seen ten or more times. What it binds is not known. This CDR3 is built from 18 residues. Overall study results and limits: In VDJdb matching, anti-spike CD8 responses were favored while private and CD4 specificities went missing.

This TCR came from an adult who was a healthcare worker with PCR-confirmed SARS-CoV-2 infection or an uninfected control (not recorded which). Material for sequencing was whole blood. The chain joins TRBV21-1 to TRBJ2-3; the D call TRBD2 from the table was never checked on the DNA. TRBV21-1 is a pseudogene locus. Here the CDR3 reads CASSKVHWLAGGTDTQYF. In DNA, the CDR3 is TGTGCCAGCAGCAAAGTTCACTGGCTAGCGGGGGGCACAGATACGCAGTATTTT.